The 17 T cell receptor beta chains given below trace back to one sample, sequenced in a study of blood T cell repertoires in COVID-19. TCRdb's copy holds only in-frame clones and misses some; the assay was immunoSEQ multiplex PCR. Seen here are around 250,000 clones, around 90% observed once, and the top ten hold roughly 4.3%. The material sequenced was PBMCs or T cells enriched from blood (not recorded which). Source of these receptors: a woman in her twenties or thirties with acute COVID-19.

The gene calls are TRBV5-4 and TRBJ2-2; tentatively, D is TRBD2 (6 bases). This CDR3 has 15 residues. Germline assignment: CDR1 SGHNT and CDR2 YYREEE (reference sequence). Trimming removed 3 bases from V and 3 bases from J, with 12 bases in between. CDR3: CASSSRDLYTGELFF. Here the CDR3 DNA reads TGTGCCAGCAGCTCCCGGGACTTATACACCGGGGAGCTGTTTTTT.

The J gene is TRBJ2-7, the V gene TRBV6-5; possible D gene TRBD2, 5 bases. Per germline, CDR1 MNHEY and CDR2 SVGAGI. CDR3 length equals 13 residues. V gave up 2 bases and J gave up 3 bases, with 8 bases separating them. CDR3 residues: CASSYDYNYEQYF. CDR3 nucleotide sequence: TGTGCCAGCAGTTACGACTACAACTACGAGCAGTACTTC.

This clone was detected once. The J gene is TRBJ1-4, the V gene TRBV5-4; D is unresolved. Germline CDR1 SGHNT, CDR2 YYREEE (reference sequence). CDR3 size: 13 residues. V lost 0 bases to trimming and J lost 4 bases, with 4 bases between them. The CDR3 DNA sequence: TGTGCCAGCAGCTTGGGGAGTAATGAAAAACTGTTTTTT. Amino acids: CASSLGSNEKLFF.

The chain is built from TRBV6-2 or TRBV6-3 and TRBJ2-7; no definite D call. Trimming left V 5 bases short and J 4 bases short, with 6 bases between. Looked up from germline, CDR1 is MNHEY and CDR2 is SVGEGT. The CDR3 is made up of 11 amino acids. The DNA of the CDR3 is TGTGCCAGCAGTCTACAGTACGAGCAGTACTTC. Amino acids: CASSLQYEQYF.

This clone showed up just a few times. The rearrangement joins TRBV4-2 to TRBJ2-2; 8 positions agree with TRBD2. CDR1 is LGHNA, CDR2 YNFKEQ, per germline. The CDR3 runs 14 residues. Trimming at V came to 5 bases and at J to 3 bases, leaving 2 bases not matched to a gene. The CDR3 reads CASSSGGDTGELFF. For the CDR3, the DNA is TGTGCCAGCAGCTCCGGGGGGGACACCGGGGAGCTGTTTTTT.

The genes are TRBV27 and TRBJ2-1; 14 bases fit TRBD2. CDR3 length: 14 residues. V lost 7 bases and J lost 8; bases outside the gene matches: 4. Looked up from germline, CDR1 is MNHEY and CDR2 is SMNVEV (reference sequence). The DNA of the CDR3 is TGTGCCAGCAAAGGGACTAGCGGGAGTGATGAGCAGTTCTTC. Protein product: CASKGTSGSDEQFF.

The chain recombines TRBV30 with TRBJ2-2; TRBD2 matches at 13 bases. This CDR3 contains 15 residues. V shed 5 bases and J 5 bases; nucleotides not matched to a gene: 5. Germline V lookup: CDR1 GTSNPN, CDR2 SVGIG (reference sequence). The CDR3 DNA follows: TGTGCCTGGGGACTAGCGGGAGTACTGACCGGGGAGCTGTTTTTT. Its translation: CAWGLAGVLTGELFF.

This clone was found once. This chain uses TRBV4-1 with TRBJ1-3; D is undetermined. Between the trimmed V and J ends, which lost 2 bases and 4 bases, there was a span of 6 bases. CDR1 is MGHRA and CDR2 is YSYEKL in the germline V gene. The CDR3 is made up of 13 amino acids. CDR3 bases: TGCGCCAGCAGCCAAATAGTGGGAAACACCATATATTTT. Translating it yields CASSQIVGNTIYF.

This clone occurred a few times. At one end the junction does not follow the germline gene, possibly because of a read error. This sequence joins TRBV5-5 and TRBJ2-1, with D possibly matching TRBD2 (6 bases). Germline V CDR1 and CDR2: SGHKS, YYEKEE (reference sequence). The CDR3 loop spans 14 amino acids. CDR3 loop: CASSLAERVTQRVF. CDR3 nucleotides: TGTGCCAGCAGCTTGGCGGAGCGGGTGACCCAGCGGGTCTTC.

The CDR3 protein is CASLGQGYNEQFF. Written as DNA, the CDR3 is TGTGCCAGCCTGGGACAGGGATACAATGAGCAGTTCTTC. V is TRBV6-5 and J is TRBJ2-1, with 9 bases lining up with TRBD1. CDR1 is MNHEY, CDR2 SVGAGI, per germline. The CDR3 is 13 residues long. The J segment lost 4 bases and the V segment lost 8 bases, leaving 3 bases of the junction unmatched.

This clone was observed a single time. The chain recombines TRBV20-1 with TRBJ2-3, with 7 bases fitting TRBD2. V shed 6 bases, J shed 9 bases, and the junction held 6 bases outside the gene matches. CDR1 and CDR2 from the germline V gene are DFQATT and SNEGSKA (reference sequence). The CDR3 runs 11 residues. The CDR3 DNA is TGCAGTGCAAACCGGGGGGACACGCAGTATTTT. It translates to CSANRGDTQYF.

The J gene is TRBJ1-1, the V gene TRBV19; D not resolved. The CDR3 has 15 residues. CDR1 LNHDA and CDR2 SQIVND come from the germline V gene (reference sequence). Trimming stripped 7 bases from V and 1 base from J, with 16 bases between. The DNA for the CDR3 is TGTGCCAGTACCATATATCATGGGCGGAACACTGAAGCTTTCTTT. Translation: CASTIYHGRNTEAFF.

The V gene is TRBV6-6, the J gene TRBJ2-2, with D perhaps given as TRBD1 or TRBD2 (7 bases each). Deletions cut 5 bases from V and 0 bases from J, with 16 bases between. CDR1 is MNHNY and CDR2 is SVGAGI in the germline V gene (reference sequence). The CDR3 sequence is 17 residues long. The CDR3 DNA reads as TGTGCCAGCAGTCGACAGGGAGGGTACCCGAACACCGGGGAGCTGTTTTTT. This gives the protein CASSRQGGYPNTGELFF.

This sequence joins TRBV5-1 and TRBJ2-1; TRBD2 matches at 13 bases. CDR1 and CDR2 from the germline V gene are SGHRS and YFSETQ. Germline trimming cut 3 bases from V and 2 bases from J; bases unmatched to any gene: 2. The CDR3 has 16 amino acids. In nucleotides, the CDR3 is TGCGCCAGCAGCTCTGGACTAGCGGGGGCCTACAATGAGCAGTTCTTC. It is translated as CASSSGLAGAYNEQFF.

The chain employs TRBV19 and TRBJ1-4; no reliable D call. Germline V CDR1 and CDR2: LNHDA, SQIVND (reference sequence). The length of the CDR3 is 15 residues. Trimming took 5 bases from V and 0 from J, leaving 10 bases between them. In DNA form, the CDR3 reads TGTGCCAGTAGTTCGGGTGGAGCAACTAATGAAAAACTGTTTTTT. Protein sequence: CASSSGGATNEKLFF.

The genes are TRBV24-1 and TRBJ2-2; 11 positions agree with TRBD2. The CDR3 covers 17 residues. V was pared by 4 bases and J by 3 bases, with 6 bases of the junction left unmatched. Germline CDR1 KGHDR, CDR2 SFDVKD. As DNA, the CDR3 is TGTGCCACCAGTGACTCCGGGACTAGCGGACACACCGGGGAGCTGTTTTTT. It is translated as CATSDSGTSGHTGELFF.

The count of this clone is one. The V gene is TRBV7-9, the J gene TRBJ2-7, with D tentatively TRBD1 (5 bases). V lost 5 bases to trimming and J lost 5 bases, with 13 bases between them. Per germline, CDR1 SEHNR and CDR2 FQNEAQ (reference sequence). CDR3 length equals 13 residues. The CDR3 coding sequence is TGTGCCAGCAGCCCCACAGGTTTCAACGAGCAGTACTTC. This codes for CASSPTGFNEQYF.